The source of this TCR beta chain is a study of T cells after posttransplantation cyclophosphamide. This clone was seen many times. The antigen remains unidentified. The CDR3 is 17 residues long. V dropped 3 bases and J dropped 6; count of bases not matched to a gene: 14. Germline V gene sequence: CDR1 SGHRS, CDR2 YFSETQ. Assay used: immunoSEQ multiplex PCR; TCRdb lists only in-frame clones, some missing. Recorded here are under 20,000 clones, with no singletons, and the ten leading clones hold about 0.54%. Whole-study results and caveats: TRB clonality was highly associated with recipient CMV seropositivity and reactivation. Later post-transplant blood repertoires were often dominated by donor CD8+ memory clones. Skin or GI-infiltrating T cells shared few TRB sequences with blood.

Cyclophosphamide on days +3 and +4 followed busulfan-fludarabine conditioning and a marrow graft. The receptor comes from a female patient in her 30s who received an allogeneic stem cell transplant from a related donor, was CMV-positive, and had no GVHD. The graft donor may be the source of some T cells. The chain uses TRBV5-1 and TRBJ2-2; TRBD2 matches 7 bases. The sample consisted of PBMCs, taken after allogeneic stem cell transplant with posttransplant cyclophosphamide. The CDR3 DNA reads as TGCGCCAGCAGCTCCCAGCGGCGGGAGATATCGGCCGGGGAGCTGTTTTTT. It yields the protein CASSSQRREISAGELFF.